This TCR beta chain was identified in a study of blood T cell repertoires in COVID-19. Across the study: Specimens from acute and convalescent COVID-19 originated in the United States, Italy and Spain. Sources were T cells, B-cell-depleted T cells, or PBMCs; the material itself was cDNA or gDNA.

CDR1 SGHRS and CDR2 YFSETQ come from the germline V gene. The CDR3 sequence is 16 residues long. V shed 4 bases, J shed 5 bases, and the junction held 10 bases outside the gene matches. Original methodology: For nucleated cells, counts were estimated from reference gene primer amplification. Assay: immunoSEQ multiplex PCR; the TCRdb copy retains only in-frame clones and omits some. D and trimming were read from the DNA, whereas the V and J calls and clone size are those reported in that table. The sample gives fewer than 300,000 clones, about 83% of which show up once; over 9% is in the top ten. The sequencing sample was made of peripheral blood. This sequence was found in a woman aged 45-60 years who had recovered from COVID-19. The genes are TRBV5-1 and TRBJ2-2, with 8 bases fitting TRBD1. DNA of the CDR3: TGCGCCAGCAGCCCCCGGGACAGGTCAACAACCGGGGAGCTGTTTTTT. It codes for CASSPRDRSTTGELFF. The entire variable domain, with the rest obtained from reference TRBV5-1 and TRBJ2-2, is as follows: KAGVTQTPRYLIKTRGQQVTLSCSPISGHRSVSWYQQTPGQGLQFLFEYFSETQRNKGNFPGRFSGRQFSNSRSEMNVSTLELGDSALYLCASSPRDRSTTGELFFGEGSRLTVL.